The present TCR beta chain was sequenced within a study of regulatory T cells in long-lasting Graves disease. General observations from the study: Under persistent disease, TRBV28, TRBJ1-2 and TRBJ2-5 were used preferentially.

Only a few counts were recorded for this clonotype. Its cognate antigen is unknown. This CDR3 contains 9 residues. V was pared by 3 bases and J by 13 bases, with 6 bases between. From germline, CDR1 is SQVTM and CDR2 ANQGSEA. Time point denoted: newly diagnosed GD, antithyroid drugs for less than 3 months. After RNA was extracted from PBMCs, the TCR library was made from it. Building the TCR beta libraries relied on iRepertoire HTBI primers, and CDR3 regions underwent Arm-PCR. Each CDR3 protein gets one entry after TCRdb re-called the multiplex PCR reads with MiXCR. The sample has about 560,000 distinct CDR3 sequences, approximately 16% seen once; the top ten hold approximately 12%. This same sample was also taken into another study, of T cells in Graves' hyperthyroidism and ophthalmopathy. This second report adds: Newly diagnosed hyperthyroidism patients aged 18 to 65 years had disease lasting under 2 months.

The sequencing here drew on peripheral blood mononuclear cells (PBMCs), taken at new diagnosis, from a patient treated with antithyroid drugs. V gene TRBV29-1 combines with J gene TRBJ1-4; D is ambiguous. This clonotype was sampled from a young man with Graves disease. Written as DNA, the CDR3 is TGCAGCGTTGAGCGTGGACTGTTTTTT. This sequence encodes CSVERGLFF.